Listed below are T cell receptor beta chains from one sample, sequenced in a study of T-cell reconstitution after alpha-beta-depleted transplantation in children. TCRdb independently ran MiXCR on the PCR reads; one entry per CDR3 protein. The sample lists approximately 590,000 distinct CDR3 sequences, more than 9% occurring once. Sequencing was performed on PBMCs from the stem cell graft donor, taken from the stem cell graft. These receptors all come from a human donor who donated a stem cell graft to a child with acute myeloid leukemia. CDR3s leave out the opening cysteine and the closing phenylalanine or tryptophan.

CDR3aa,v_gene,j_gene
ASSYPAGGRADNQPQH,TRBV6-5,TRBJ1-5
ASNQLLRESNNEQF,TRBV7-9,TRBJ2-1
SAPGRLQETQY,TRBV20-1,TRBJ2-5
ASSAGGTRYGYT,TRBV12-3/TRBV12-4,TRBJ1-2
ASRENGWSAEAF,TRBV5-1,TRBJ1-1
AIRTSGDYNEQF,TRBV10-3,TRBJ2-1
ASSPQGLAYNEQF,TRBV18,TRBJ2-1
ASSQADRGEYEQF,TRBV4-3,TRBJ2-1
SARDPSGKIPF,TRBV20-1,TRBJ2-1
ASSLMTSGINEQF,TRBV6-5,TRBJ2-1
ASGLAGEDTQY,TRBV5-1,TRBJ2-3
ASSTSPGTGVTDTQY,TRBV9,TRBJ2-3
SGEAGGRGDTQY,TRBV29-1,TRBJ2-3
ASSTWTSGPYNEQF,TRBV6-1,TRBJ2-1
ASSRMEAPYEQY,TRBV4-3,TRBJ2-7
SARRQVATLLNYGYT,TRBV20-1,TRBJ1-2
ASSLVVWGDEAF,TRBV7-9,TRBJ1-1
SAISTDSFSQY,TRBV20-1,TRBJ2-4
ASSLMGGKRNEQF,TRBV12-3/TRBV12-4,TRBJ2-1
AWAGTSGYYEQY,TRBV30,TRBJ2-7
ASRPGTGTLY,TRBV6-2/TRBV6-3,TRBJ2-4
SVEVQGGQPQH,TRBV29-1,TRBJ1-5
ASSPVGPGRETQY,TRBV7-9,TRBJ2-5
ASRRGPRSDTEAF,TRBV5-1,TRBJ1-1
ASSLTSVGTQY,TRBV7-3,TRBJ2-5
ASSPDLAGRATDTQY,TRBV7-3,TRBJ2-3
SARDAVQETQY,TRBV20-1,TRBJ2-5